This entry lists 22 T cell receptor beta chains sequenced from one sample in a study of cytomegalovirus exposure and HLA in healthy donors. With 60 Vbeta and 13 Jbeta primers, the PCR was carried out. This table comes from immunoSEQ multiplex PCR, and its TCRdb copy is limited to in-frame clones, with some not included. The table shows about 150,000 clones, with roughly 66% occurring only once. Source material: PBMCs. Receptors were obtained from a woman under 30 in good health and CMV-seronegative.

The V call is TRBV7-5, the J call TRBJ1-6; the table's D call, TRBD1, was not checked against the DNA. TRBV7-5 is flagged as a pseudogene. This CDR3 comprises 16 residues. The chain's CDR3 is CVRSQNRSSYNSPLHF. The CDR3, as DNA: TGTGTCAGAAGCCAAAACAGAAGCTCCTATAATTCACCCCTCCACTTT.

This clone was counted once. This chain uses TRBV9 with TRBJ2-3; no reliable D call. The V end was cut by 0 bases, the J end by 0 bases, with 8 bases between. Germline V gene data show CDR1 as SGDLS and CDR2 as YYNGEE. CDR3 length: 15 residues. CDR3 protein: CASSVAIHSTDTQYF. In nucleotides, the CDR3 is TGTGCCAGCAGCGTAGCAATTCATAGCACAGATACGCAGTATTTT.

V usage is TRBV19 and J usage is TRBJ2-2; maybe TRBD1 (6 bases). The CDR3 has 15 amino acids. V dropped 3 bases and J dropped 4 bases, with 12 bases sitting between them. Germline CDR1 reads LNHDA; CDR2 reads SQIVND (reference sequence). The CDR3 region is CASSIGQGSTGELFF. The CDR3 DNA sequence: TGTGCCAGTAGTATCGGGCAGGGGAGCACCGGGGAGCTGTTTTTT.

The CDR3 loop is CASSRLTAGTPLHF. For the CDR3, the DNA is TGTGCCAGCAGTAGGCTGACAGCGGGAACACCCCTCCACTTT. This chain links TRBV2 with TRBJ1-6, with D possibly TRBD1 on 5 matching bases. V lost 5 bases and J lost 11, with 16 bases in between. Germline CDR1 and CDR2: SNHLY and FYNNEI. This CDR3 comprises 14 residues.

The J gene is TRBJ2-1, the V gene TRBV11-2; 11 nucleotides line up with TRBD2. Germline V gene data show CDR1 as SGHAT and CDR2 as FQNNGV. The CDR3 loop spans 16 amino acids. Unmatched junction bases numbered 7, after V lost 6 bases and J lost 3 bases. The CDR3 coding sequence is TGTGCCAGCAGGGGTAGCGGGAGGGGGAACTACAATGAGCAGTTCTTC. This translates into CASRGSGRGNYNEQFF.

The gene calls are TRBV14 and TRBJ2-6, with D hard to call. Per germline, CDR1 SGHDN and CDR2 FVKESK. The V gene lost 4 bases and the J gene lost 0 bases, with 7 bases spanning the gap. This CDR3 comprises 15 residues. CDR3 amino acids: CASSRASSGANVLTF. The CDR3 DNA reads as TGTGCCAGCAGCCGGGCCAGCTCTGGGGCCAACGTCCTGACTTTC.

This clone has just one count. The gene calls are TRBV6-5 and TRBJ1-1; 8 bases are a match to TRBD1. Germline V lookup: CDR1 MNHEY, CDR2 SVGAGI. CDR3 length equals 13 residues. V gave up 6 bases and J gave up 7 bases; unmatched junction bases: 7. The CDR3 loop reads CASRTQGDGEAFF. The CDR3 DNA follows: TGTGCCAGCAGAACACAGGGGGATGGTGAAGCTTTCTTT.

A few counts support this clone. This chain links TRBV6-1 with TRBJ1-5; a possible D gene is TRBD1 (5 bases). Trimming shortened V by 5 bases and J by 5 bases, and 10 bases separated the two germline ends. CDR1 is MNHNS, CDR2 SASEGT, per germline. CDR3 length equals 13 residues. CDR3 residues: CASSLLGDQPQHF. In nucleotides, the CDR3 is TGTGCCAGCAGTTTGTTAGGGGATCAGCCCCAGCATTTT.

V usage is TRBV7-3 and J usage is TRBJ2-1, with no clear D. Germline V lookup: CDR1 SGHTA, CDR2 FQGTGA. V dropped 0 bases and J dropped 5 bases, with 5 bases sitting between them. The CDR3 sequence is 13 residues long. As DNA, the CDR3 is TGTGCCAGCAGCTTAACGTTCGACAATGAGCAGTTCTTC. It translates to CASSLTFDNEQFF.

The gene calls are TRBV2 and TRBJ2-3, with TRBD2 matching over 10 bases. The CDR3 runs 17 residues. CDR1 is SNHLY and CDR2 is FYNNEI in the germline V gene. V shed 8 bases, J shed 4 bases, and the junction held 15 bases outside the gene matches. The CDR3 DNA sequence: TGTGCCAGCTCTTACTCAAGGCTAGCGGGGGTGTCAGATACGCAGTATTTT. It yields the protein CASSYSRLAGVSDTQYF. Supplemented by reference TRBV2 and TRBJ2-3, the full variable domain reads EPEVTQTPSHQVTQMGQEVILRCVPISNHLYFYWYRQILGQKVEFLVSFYNNEISEKSEIFDDQFSVERPDGSNFTLKIRSTKLEDSAMYFCASSYSRLAGVSDTQYFGPGTRLTVL.

V and J are TRBV4-3 and TRBJ1-1; TRBD1 matches at 9 bases. With 0 bases clipped from V and 1 base from J, the junction kept 6 bases outside the gene matches. Germline V gene sequence: CDR1 LGHNA, CDR2 YSLEER. This CDR3 spans 17 amino acids. The CDR3 protein is CASSQEGTGFGNTEAFF. The CDR3 bases are TGCGCCAGCAGCCAAGAAGGGACAGGGTTTGGGAACACTGAAGCTTTCTTT.

The chain is built from TRBV7-9 and TRBJ2-2, with 10 bases lining up with TRBD1. Germline loops: CDR1 SEHNR, CDR2 FQNEAQ (reference sequence). CDR3 length equals 17 residues. V was pared by 6 bases and J by 6 bases, with 13 bases of the junction left unmatched. The CDR3: CASSPGTGEGAPGELFF. The CDR3 nucleotides are TGTGCCAGCAGTCCCGGGACAGGGGAGGGAGCACCCGGGGAGCTGTTTTTT. The complete variable domain, with remaining parts taken from reference TRBV7-9 and TRBJ2-2, reads DTGVSQNPRHKITKRGQNVTFRCDPISEHNRLYWYRQTLGQGPEFLTYFQNEAQLEKSRLLSDRFSAERPKGSFSTLEIQRTEQGDSAMYLCASSPGTGEGAPGELFFGEGSRLTVL.

The CDR3: CASSIFQGGTGELFF. The CDR3 DNA is TGTGCCAGTAGTATCTTTCAGGGGGGTACCGGGGAGCTGTTTTTT. The chain is built from TRBV19 and TRBJ2-2, with D possibly matching TRBD1 (7 bases). Germline V gene sequence: CDR1 LNHDA, CDR2 SQIVND (reference sequence). The V and J ends lost 3 bases and 5 bases respectively, with 13 bases between them. This CDR3 has 15 residues.

The chain uses TRBV6-5 and TRBJ1-5; 9 bases are shared with TRBD1. From germline, CDR1 is MNHEY and CDR2 SVGAGI. This CDR3 has 15 residues. V shed 5 bases and J 2 bases; nucleotides not matched to a gene: 4. In DNA form, the CDR3 reads TGTGCCAGCAGTACCCGGACAGGGGGCAATCAGCCCCAGCATTTT. Its protein is CASSTRTGGNQPQHF.

This clone was detected a few times. V is TRBV4-3 and J is TRBJ2-6; D might be TRBD1 (6 bases). Trimming shortened V by 5 bases and J by 4 bases, and 12 bases separated the two germline ends. CDR3 size: 15 residues. Germline lookup yields CDR1 LGHNA and CDR2 YSLEER. The chain's CDR3 is CASSFGTSGANVLTF. The CDR3 nucleotides read TGCGCCAGCAGCTTTGGGACATCGGGGGCCAACGTCCTGACTTTC.

The V call is TRBV7-2, the J call TRBJ2-1; 11 nucleotides match TRBD2. The CDR3 extends over 17 amino acids. Trimming took 3 bases from V and 4 from J; bases not matched to a gene: 8. The germline V gene encodes CDR1 SGHTA and CDR2 FQGNSA. The CDR3 DNA reads as TGTGCCAGCAGCTTCCCGAAGACTAGCGGGGTATACAATGAGCAGTTCTTC. This codes for CASSFPKTSGVYNEQFF.

This sequence joins TRBV9 and TRBJ2-3; 7 bases fit TRBD1. This CDR3 spans 13 amino acids. Germline trimming cut 4 bases from V and 4 bases from J; bases unmatched to any gene: 3. Germline-derived CDR1 and CDR2 are SGDLS and YYNGEE. The CDR3 spells CASSTGVADTQYF. CDR3 DNA: TGTGCCAGCAGCACAGGGGTGGCAGATACGCAGTATTTT.

In its sample, this clone was seen a few times. The rearrangement joins TRBV7-2 to TRBJ2-1, with a tentative D call TRBD1 (6 bases). The length of the CDR3 is 15 residues. The germline gives CDR1 SGHTA, CDR2 FQGNSA. The V and J ends lost 4 bases and 10 bases respectively, with 20 bases between them. The CDR3, as DNA: TGTGCCAGCAGCTCGGGGCAGGGGATGACACGCGAGCAGTTCTTC. Its protein is CASSSGQGMTREQFF.

This rearrangement joins TRBV7-2 to TRBJ2-7; 13 positions match TRBD2. Unmatched junction bases numbered 2, after V lost 4 bases and J lost 2 bases. CDR1 and CDR2 (germline): SGHTA, FQGNSA. This CDR3 is 15 amino acids long. The CDR3 reads CASSYTSGGAYEQYF. For the CDR3, the DNA is TGTGCCAGCAGCTATACTAGCGGGGGGGCCTACGAGCAGTACTTC.

This chain connects TRBV6-1 to TRBJ1-1; D possibly corresponds to TRBD1 (6 bases). V lost 8 bases and J 6 bases, leaving 13 bases between the germline ends. The CDR3 extends over 12 amino acids. Germline V gene sequence: CDR1 MNHNS, CDR2 SASEGT. The CDR3 DNA is TGTGCCAGCTTACAGGGTATCGCTGAAGCTTTCTTT. This encodes CASLQGIAEAFF.

This chain joins TRBV11-3 and TRBJ1-4; tentative D call: TRBD1 (6 bases). Per the germline V gene, CDR1 is SGHNT and CDR2 is YENEEA. Deletions cut 2 bases from V and 5 bases from J, with 9 bases between. The CDR3 loop spans 14 amino acids. The CDR3 DNA sequence: TGTGCCAGCAGCTTATACAGGGTAAATGAAAAACTGTTTTTT. Translating it yields CASSLYRVNEKLFF.

The V gene is TRBV11-2, the J gene TRBJ2-5, with 10 positions matching TRBD2. Germline V lookup: CDR1 SGHAT, CDR2 FQNNGV. After removal of 5 bases from V and 5 bases from J, the junction contained 11 bases not matched to a gene. The CDR3 is 16 amino acids. As DNA, the CDR3 is TGTGCCAGCAGCACCGGTGGTAGCGGGAGGATGGAGACCCAGTACTTC. Translated: CASSTGGSGRMETQYF.